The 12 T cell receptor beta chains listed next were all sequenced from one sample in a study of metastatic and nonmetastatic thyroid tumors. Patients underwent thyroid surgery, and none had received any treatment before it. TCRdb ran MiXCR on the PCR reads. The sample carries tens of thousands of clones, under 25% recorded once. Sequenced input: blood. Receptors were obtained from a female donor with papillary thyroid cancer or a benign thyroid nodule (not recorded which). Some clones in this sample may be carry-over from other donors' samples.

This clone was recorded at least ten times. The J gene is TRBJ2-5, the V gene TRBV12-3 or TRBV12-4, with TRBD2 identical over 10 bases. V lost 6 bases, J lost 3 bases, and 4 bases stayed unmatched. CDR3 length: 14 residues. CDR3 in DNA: TGTGCCAGCAGCGGACTAGCGGTTAAAGAGACCCAGTACTTC. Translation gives CASSGLAVKETQYF.

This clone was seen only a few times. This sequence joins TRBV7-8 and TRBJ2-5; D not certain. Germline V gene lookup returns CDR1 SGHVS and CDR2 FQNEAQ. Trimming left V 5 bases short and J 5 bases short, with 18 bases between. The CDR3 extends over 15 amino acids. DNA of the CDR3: TGTGCCAGCAGCCTGGCTGTGCTGACTTTGGAGACCCAGTACTTC. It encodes CASSLAVLTLETQYF. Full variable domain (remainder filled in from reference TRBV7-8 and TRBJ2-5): GAGVSQSPRYKVAKRGQDVALRCDPISGHVSLFWYQQALGQGPEFLTYFQNEAQLDKSGLPSDRFFAERPEGSVSTLKIQRTQQEDSAVYLCASSLAVLTLETQYFGPGTRLLVL.

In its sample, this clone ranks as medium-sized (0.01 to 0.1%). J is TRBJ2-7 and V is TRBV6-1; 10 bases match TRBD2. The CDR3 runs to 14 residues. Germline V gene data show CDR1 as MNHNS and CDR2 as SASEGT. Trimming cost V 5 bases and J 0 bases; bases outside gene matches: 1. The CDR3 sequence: CASSKREGSYEQYF. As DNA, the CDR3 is TGTGCCAGCAGTAAGCGGGAGGGCTCCTACGAGCAGTACTTC.

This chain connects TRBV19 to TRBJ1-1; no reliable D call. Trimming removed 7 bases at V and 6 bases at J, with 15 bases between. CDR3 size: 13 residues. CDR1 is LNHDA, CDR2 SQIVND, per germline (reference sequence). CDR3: CASTNRCLSEAFF. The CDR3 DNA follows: TGTGCCAGTACCAACCGGTGTTTATCTGAAGCTTTCTTT.

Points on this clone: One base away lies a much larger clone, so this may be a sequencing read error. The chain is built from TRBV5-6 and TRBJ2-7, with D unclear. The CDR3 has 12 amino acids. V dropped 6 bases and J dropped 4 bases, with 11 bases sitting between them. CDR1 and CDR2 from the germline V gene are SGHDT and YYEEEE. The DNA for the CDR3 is TGTGCCAGCATAAGTGACGGATACGAGCAGTACTTC. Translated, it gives CASISDGYEQYF.

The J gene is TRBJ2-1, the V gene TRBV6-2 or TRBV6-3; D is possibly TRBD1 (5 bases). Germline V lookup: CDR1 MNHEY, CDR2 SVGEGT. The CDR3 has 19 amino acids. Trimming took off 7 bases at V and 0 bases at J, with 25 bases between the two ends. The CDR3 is CASTLLGWTNVASYNEQFF. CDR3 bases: TGTGCCAGCACCCTATTAGGTTGGACAAACGTTGCCTCCTACAATGAGCAGTTCTTC.

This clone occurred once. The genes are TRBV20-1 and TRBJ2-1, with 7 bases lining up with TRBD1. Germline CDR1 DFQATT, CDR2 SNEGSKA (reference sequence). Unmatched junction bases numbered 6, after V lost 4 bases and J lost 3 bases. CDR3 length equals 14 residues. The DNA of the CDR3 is TGCAGTGCTACCACGGACAGGAACTACAATGAGCAGTTCTTC. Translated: CSATTDRNYNEQFF.

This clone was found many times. CDR3 nucleotide sequence: TGTGCCAGCAGTGTCCTAGGGACCGGGGAGTCCGGGGAGCTGTTTTTT. Protein product: CASSVLGTGESGELFF. The J gene is TRBJ2-2, the V gene TRBV25-1; D is tentatively TRBD1 or TRBD2 (5 bases each). This CDR3 comprises 16 residues. Per the germline V gene, CDR1 is MGHDK and CDR2 is SYGVNS. Trimming removed 4 bases at V and 6 bases at J, with 18 bases between.

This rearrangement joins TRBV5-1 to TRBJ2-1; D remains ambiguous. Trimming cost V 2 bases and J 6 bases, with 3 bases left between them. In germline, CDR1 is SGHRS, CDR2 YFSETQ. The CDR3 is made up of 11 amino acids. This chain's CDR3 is CASSFSNEQFF. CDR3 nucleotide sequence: TGCGCCAGCAGCTTTTCCAATGAGCAGTTCTTC.

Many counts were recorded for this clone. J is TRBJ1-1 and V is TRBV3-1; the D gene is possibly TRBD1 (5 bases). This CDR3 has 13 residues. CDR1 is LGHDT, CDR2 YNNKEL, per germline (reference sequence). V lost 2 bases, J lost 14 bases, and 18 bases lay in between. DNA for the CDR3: TGTGCCAGCAGCCAACAGGGTGAGGGTGAGGCATTCTTT. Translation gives CASSQQGEGEAFF. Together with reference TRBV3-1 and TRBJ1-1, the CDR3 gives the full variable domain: DTAVSQTPKYLVTQMGNDKSIKCEQNLGHDTMYWYKQDSKKFLKIMFSYNNKELIINETVPNRFSPKSPDKAHLNLHINSLELGDSAVYFCASSQQGEGEAFFGQGTRLTVV.

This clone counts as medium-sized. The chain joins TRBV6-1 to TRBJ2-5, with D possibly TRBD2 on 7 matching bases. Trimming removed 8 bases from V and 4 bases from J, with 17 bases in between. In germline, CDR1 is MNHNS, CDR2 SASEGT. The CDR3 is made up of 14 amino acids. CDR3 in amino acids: CASSSTGRGETQYF. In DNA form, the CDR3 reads TGTGCCAGCTCATCTACAGGGAGGGGAGAGACCCAGTACTTC.

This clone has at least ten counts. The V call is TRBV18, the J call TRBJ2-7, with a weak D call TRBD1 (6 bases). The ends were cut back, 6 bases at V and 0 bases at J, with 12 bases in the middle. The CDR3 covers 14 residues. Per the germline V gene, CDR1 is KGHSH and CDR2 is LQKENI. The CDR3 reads CASSGDRSSYEQYF. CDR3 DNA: TGTGCCAGCTCGGGAGACAGGAGCTCCTACGAGCAGTACTTC.